The rows below give T cell receptor beta chains drawn from one sample of a study of cytomegalovirus exposure and HLA in healthy donors. Using immunoSEQ multiplex PCR, the repertoire was profiled, and TCRdb retains in-frame clones only, with some absent. The sample carries fewer than 140,000 clones, more than 65% recorded once. What was sequenced was PBMCs. The receptor source for this set is a woman aged 50 to 65 in good health and CMV-seropositive. Both conserved end residues are part of each CDR3. The D gene is left open where the match is weak. Size is stated for part of the rows, as once, few or many counts, or as a class when the clone is expanded.

J gene | D gene | clone size | V gene | CDR3 protein | CDR3 DNA
TRBJ2-1 | TRBD1 | . | TRBV11-1 | CASSPMTGANEQFF | TGTGCCAGCAGCCCCATGACAGGGGCGAATGAGCAGTTCTTC
TRBJ2-1 | . | . | TRBV28 | CASASGLQDNEQFF | TGTGCCAGCGCCAGTGGGCTCCAGGACAATGAGCAGTTCTTC
TRBJ2-2 | TRBD1 | . | TRBV30 | CACVTGTGAGTGELFF | TGTGCCTGCGTCACCGGGACAGGGGCTGGCACCGGGGAGCTGTTTTTT
TRBJ2-5 | TRBD1 | . | TRBV7-9 | CASSHAPGQGQETQYF | TGTGCCAGCAGCCACGCGCCGGGACAGGGACAAGAGACCCAGTACTTC
TRBJ1-5 | . | . | TRBV6-1 | CASSENFRSNQPQHF | TGTGCCAGCAGTGAGAACTTCCGGAGCAATCAGCCCCAGCATTTT
TRBJ2-7 | . | . | TRBV27 | CASSATWSSYEQYF | TGTGCCAGCAGTGCCACATGGAGCTCCTACGAGCAGTACTTC
TRBJ2-7 | . | . | TRBV7-9 | CASSFTESRYEQYF | TGTGCCAGCAGCTTTACAGAGTCCCGGTACGAGCAGTACTTC
TRBJ1-2 | . | . | TRBV4-1 | CASSQDQGLIYGYTF | TGCGCCAGCAGCCAAGATCAGGGGTTAATCTATGGCTACACCTTC
TRBJ2-7 | TRBD1 | . | TRBV7-8 | CASSLISGTGNEQYF | TGTGCCAGCAGCTTGATCAGCGGGACAGGGAACGAGCAGTACTTC
TRBJ2-2 | . | medium-sized | TRBV6-6 | CASSNSGAGELFF | TGTGCCAGCAGTAACTCCGGGGCCGGGGAGCTGTTTTTT
TRBJ1-4 | . | . | TRBV27 | CASSLSIPGVNEKLFF | TGTGCCAGCAGTTTATCGATACCAGGGGTCAATGAAAAACTGTTTTTT
TRBJ1-5 | . | . | TRBV6-5 | CASSYPSRYSNQPQHF | TGTGCCAGCAGTTACCCGTCCCGTTATAGCAATCAGCCCCAGCATTTT
TRBJ1-6 | . | . | TRBV15 | CATREDTLFPLVSPLHF | TGTGCCACCCGAGAGGACACACTATTCCCCTTGGTTTCACCCCTCCACTTT
TRBJ1-1 | . | . | TRBV7-9 | CASSAAETETF | TGTGCCAGCAGCGCAGCCGAGACAGAGACCTTT
TRBJ2-5 | . | . | TRBV7-9 | CSSSLNRETQYF | TGTTCCAGCAGCTTAAATCGAGAGACCCAGTACTTC
TRBJ2-7 | . | . | TRBV6-6 | CASKGVSYSYEQYF | TGTGCCAGCAAAGGAGTGTCCTATTCCTACGAGCAGTACTTC
TRBJ1-1 | TRBD1 | . | TRBV18 | CASSPSTGGAEAFF | TGTGCCAGCTCACCGTCGACAGGGGGTGCTGAAGCTTTCTTT
TRBJ1-1 | . | . | TRBV7-3 | CASSPQGSYDEAFF | TGTGCCAGCAGCCCCCAGGGCTCCTACGATGAAGCTTTCTTT
TRBJ2-3 | TRBD2 | . | TRBV9 | CASSVTTSSGGIIHTQYF | TGTGCCAGCAGCGTGACAACCTCTAGCGGGGGCATCATACATACGCAGTATTTT
TRBJ2-7 | . | . | TRBV30 | CAWSYRPHEQYF | TGTGCCTGGAGTTACAGGCCCCACGAGCAGTACTTC
TRBJ1-1 | . | . | TRBV30 | CAWRGRGGMNTEAFF | TGTGCCTGGAGAGGACGGGGGGGAATGAACACTGAAGCTTTCTTT
TRBJ1-2 | . | . | TRBV5-1 | CASSLVAGYGYTF | TGCGCCAGCAGCTTGGTAGCCGGCTATGGCTACACCTTC
TRBJ1-2 | . | . | TRBV19 | CASSTRQGANGYTF | TGTGCCAGTAGTACCCGACAAGGGGCCAATGGCTACACCTTC
TRBJ1-5 | . | . | TRBV5-8 | CASSHGTSNQPQHF | TGTGCCAGCAGCCACGGGACAAGCAATCAGCCCCAGCATTTT
TRBJ2-3 | . | . | TRBV18 | CASSHDTSWGDTQYF | TGTGCCAGCTCACATGACACTAGCTGGGGGGATACGCAGTATTTT
TRBJ2-7 | . | . | TRBV7-3 | CASSFFGSSYEQYF | TGTGCCAGCAGCTTCTTCGGGAGCTCCTACGAGCAGTACTTC
TRBJ2-1 | TRBD2 | . | TRBV7-6 | CASSLAFPSGGASPHNEQFF | TGTGCCAGCAGCTTAGCGTTTCCAAGCGGGGGGGCCTCCCCACACAATGAGCAGTTCTTC
TRBJ1-2 | . | . | TRBV4-3 | CASSQDAGVDYGYTF | TGCGCCAGCAGCCAAGATGCAGGGGTGGACTATGGCTACACCTTC
TRBJ2-2 | TRBD1 | . | TRBV28 | CASTVGGQGSGELFF | TGTGCCAGCACCGTGGGGGGACAGGGTTCCGGGGAGCTGTTTTTT
TRBJ2-7 | TRBD1 | . | TRBV18 | CASSPWTGPYEQYF | TGTGCCAGCTCACCCTGGACAGGGCCCTACGAGCAGTACTTC
TRBJ2-7 | TRBD2 | . | TRBV7-8 | CASSLSGGDTYEQYF | TGTGCCAGCAGCTTAAGCGGGGGGGATACCTACGAGCAGTACTTC
TRBJ2-7 | TRBD2 | once | TRBV6-1 | CASQSGGRTYEQYF | TGTGCCAGTCAAAGCGGGGGCCGTACCTACGAGCAGTACTTC
TRBJ2-1 | . | . | TRBV7-6 | CASSLGRVGNEQFF | TGTGCCAGCAGCTTAGGCAGGGTGGGGAATGAGCAGTTCTTC
TRBJ2-4 | . | . | TRBV18 | CASSPPTLRYIQYF | TGTGCCAGCTCACCCCCGACTCTCCGCTACATTCAGTACTTC
TRBJ1-1 | TRBD1 | . | TRBV11-2 | CASSSLQGGTEAFF | TGTGCCAGCAGCTCCCTACAGGGGGGCACTGAAGCTTTCTTT
TRBJ2-1 | . | . | TRBV5-1 | CASSLEFSGFYNEQFF | TGCGCCAGCAGCTTGGAGTTCAGCGGGTTTTACAATGAGCAGTTCTTC
TRBJ1-6 | . | . | TRBV2 | CASSGEGSYNSPLHF | TGTGCCAGCAGTGGAGAGGGATCCTATAATTCACCCCTCCACTTT
TRBJ2-5 | . | . | TRBV6-5 | CASSYSRWETQYF | TGTGCCAGCAGTTACTCGAGATGGGAGACCCAGTACTTC
TRBJ1-1 | . | few | TRBV4-1 | CASSQARSTGAEAFF | TGCGCCAGCAGCCAAGCACGGTCGACGGGTGCTGAAGCTTTCTTT
TRBJ2-7 | TRBD1 | once | TRBV28 | CASSSAPSGQGLSEQYF | TGTGCCAGCAGTTCGGCGCCTTCGGGACAGGGTTTGTCCGAGCAGTACTTC
TRBJ1-4 | TRBD1 | . | TRBV6-5 | CASRTGGTEKLFF | TGTGCCAGCAGAACAGGGGGAACTGAAAAACTGTTTTTT